Presented here are 6 T cell receptor beta chains from one specimen sequenced in a study of blood T cells in healthy people across ages. A second PCR, run for roughly 7 to 11 cycles, used a sample-barcoded 5' primer plus a J-beta primer mix. One entry per CDR3 protein results from TCRdb running MiXCR on the 5' RACE reads. The data show 890,000 or so distinct CDR3 sequences, with 62% seen just once and roughly 26% held by the top ten. Sequencing used blood. The source is a man under 40 in good health.

The CDR3 reads CSVEWPSNEQFF. The CDR3 DNA reads as TGCAGCGTTGAATGGCCTAGCAATGAGCAGTTCTTC. The V and J genes are TRBV29-1 and TRBJ2-1; D is unresolved. Germline V gene lookup returns CDR1 SQVTM and CDR2 ANQGSEA. Deletions cut 2 bases from V and 6 bases from J, with 8 bases between. The CDR3 runs 12 residues.

This chain joins TRBV7-9 and TRBJ2-1; TRBD2 matches 7 bases. With V trimmed by 8 bases and J by 4 bases, 2 bases remained unmatched. The germline V gene encodes CDR1 SEHNR and CDR2 FQNEAQ (reference sequence). There are 12 residues in the CDR3. The DNA of the CDR3 is TGTGCCAGCGTGCGGGGGTACAATGAGCAGTTCTTC. Its translation is CASVRGYNEQFF.

This chain uses TRBV7-2 with TRBJ2-5; 7 positions match TRBD2. Germline loops: CDR1 SGHTA, CDR2 FQGNSA. CDR3 length equals 14 residues. Trimming at V came to 6 bases and at J to 4 bases, leaving 8 bases not matched to a gene. The CDR3 DNA reads as TGTGCCAGCAGTCGCGCAGGGAGGGGAGAGACCCAGTACTTC. As protein: CASSRAGRGETQYF.

The chain recombines TRBV12-3 or TRBV12-4 with TRBJ1-1; D not certain. The CDR3 runs to 12 residues. V lost 2 bases to trimming and J lost 5 bases, with 6 bases between them. Here the CDR3 reads CASSLWDTEAFF. CDR3 sequence (DNA): TGTGCCAGCAGTTTATGGGATACTGAAGCTTTCTTT.

This CDR3 is CSARGHRETQYF. DNA of the CDR3: TGCAGTGCTAGAGGGCACAGGGAGACCCAGTACTTC. The genes are TRBV20-1 and TRBJ2-5, with TRBD1 as a possible D gene (5 bases). CDR3 length equals 12 residues. Germline V gives CDR1 DFQATT, CDR2 SNEGSKA (reference sequence). Trimming shortened V by 1 base and J by 5 bases, and 8 bases separated the two germline ends.

The chain employs TRBV6-6 and TRBJ2-7; D gene ambiguous. The CDR3 runs to 15 residues. V was shortened by 0 bases and J by 1 base, with 10 bases between the two germline ends. From germline, CDR1 is MNHNY and CDR2 SVGAGI (reference sequence). CDR3 sequence reads: CASSYSKTVSYEQYF. Here the CDR3 DNA reads TGTGCCAGCAGTTACTCTAAGACGGTTTCCTACGAGCAGTACTTC.